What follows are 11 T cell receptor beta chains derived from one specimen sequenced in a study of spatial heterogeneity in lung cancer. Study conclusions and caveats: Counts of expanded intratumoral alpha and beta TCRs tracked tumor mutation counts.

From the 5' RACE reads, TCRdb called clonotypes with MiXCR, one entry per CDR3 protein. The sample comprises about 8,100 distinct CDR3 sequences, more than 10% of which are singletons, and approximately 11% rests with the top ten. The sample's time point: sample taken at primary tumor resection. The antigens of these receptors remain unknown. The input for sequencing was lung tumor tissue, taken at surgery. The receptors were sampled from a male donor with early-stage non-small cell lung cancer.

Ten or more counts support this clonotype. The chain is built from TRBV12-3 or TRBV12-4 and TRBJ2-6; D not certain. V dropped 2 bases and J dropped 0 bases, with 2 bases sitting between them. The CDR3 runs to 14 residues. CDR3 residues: CASSLHSGANVLTF. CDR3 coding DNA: TGTGCCAGCAGTTTACACTCTGGGGCCAACGTCCTGACTTTC.

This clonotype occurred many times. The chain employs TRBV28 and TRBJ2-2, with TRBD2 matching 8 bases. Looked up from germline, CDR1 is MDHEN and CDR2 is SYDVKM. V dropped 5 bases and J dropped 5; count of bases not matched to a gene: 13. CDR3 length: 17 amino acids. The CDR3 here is CASSPAGAGVGTGELFF. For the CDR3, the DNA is TGTGCCAGCAGTCCCGCGGGAGCGGGAGTTGGTACCGGGGAGCTGTTTTTT.

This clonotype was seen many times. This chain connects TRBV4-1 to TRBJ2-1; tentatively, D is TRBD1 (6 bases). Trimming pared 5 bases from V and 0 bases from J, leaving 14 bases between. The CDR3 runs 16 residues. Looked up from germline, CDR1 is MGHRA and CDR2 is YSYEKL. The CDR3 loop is CASSGGQSGSYNEQFF. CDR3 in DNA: TGCGCCAGCAGCGGTGGACAGTCCGGCTCCTACAATGAGCAGTTCTTC.

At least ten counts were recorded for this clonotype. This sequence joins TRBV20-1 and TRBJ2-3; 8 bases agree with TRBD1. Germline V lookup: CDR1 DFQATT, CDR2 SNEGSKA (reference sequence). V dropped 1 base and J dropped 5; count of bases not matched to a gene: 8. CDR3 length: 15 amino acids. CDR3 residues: CSARVETGVEDTQYF. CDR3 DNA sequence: TGCAGTGCTAGAGTGGAGACAGGGGTGGAAGATACGCAGTATTTT.

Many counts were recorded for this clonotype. CDR3 sequence reads: CASRRDPGPDEQFF. CDR3 bases: TGCGCCAGCAGGAGGGACCCAGGACCGGATGAGCAGTTCTTC. This rearrangement joins TRBV10-2 to TRBJ2-1; either TRBD1 or TRBD2 may supply D (5 bases each). Between the trimmed V and J ends, which lost 6 bases and 8 bases, there was a span of 17 bases. The CDR3 is 14 amino acids. The germline V gene encodes CDR1 WSHSY and CDR2 SAAADI.

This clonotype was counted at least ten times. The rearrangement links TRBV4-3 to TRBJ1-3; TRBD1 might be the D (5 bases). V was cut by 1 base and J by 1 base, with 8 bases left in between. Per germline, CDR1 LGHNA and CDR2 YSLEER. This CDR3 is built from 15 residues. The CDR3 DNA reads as TGCGCCAGCAGCCAAGGCAGGGCGTCTGGAAACACCATATATTTT. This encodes CASSQGRASGNTIYF.

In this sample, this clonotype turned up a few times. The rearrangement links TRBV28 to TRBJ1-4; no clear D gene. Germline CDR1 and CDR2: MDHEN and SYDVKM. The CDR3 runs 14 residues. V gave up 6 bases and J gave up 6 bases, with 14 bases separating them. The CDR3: CASRRLGVDEKLFF. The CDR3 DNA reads TGTGCCAGCAGGAGGCTAGGTGTAGATGAAAAACTGTTTTTT.

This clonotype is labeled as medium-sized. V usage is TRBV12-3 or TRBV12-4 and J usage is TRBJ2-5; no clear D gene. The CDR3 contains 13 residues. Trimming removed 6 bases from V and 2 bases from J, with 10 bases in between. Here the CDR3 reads CASSRRVQETQYF. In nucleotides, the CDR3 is TGTGCCAGCAGCCGACGGGTTCAAGAGACCCAGTACTTC.

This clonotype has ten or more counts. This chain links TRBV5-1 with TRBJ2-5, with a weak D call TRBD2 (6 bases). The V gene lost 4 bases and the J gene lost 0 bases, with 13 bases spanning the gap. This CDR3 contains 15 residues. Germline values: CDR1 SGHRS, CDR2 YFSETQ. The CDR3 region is CASSPGLQYQETQYF. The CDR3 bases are TGCGCCAGCAGCCCGGGACTCCAGTACCAAGAGACCCAGTACTTC. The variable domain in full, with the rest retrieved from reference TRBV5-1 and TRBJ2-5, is KAGVTQTPRYLIKTRGQQVTLSCSPISGHRSVSWYQQTPGQGLQFLFEYFSETQRNKGNFPGRFSGRQFSNSRSEMNVSTLELGDSALYLCASSPGLQYQETQYFGPGTRLLVL.

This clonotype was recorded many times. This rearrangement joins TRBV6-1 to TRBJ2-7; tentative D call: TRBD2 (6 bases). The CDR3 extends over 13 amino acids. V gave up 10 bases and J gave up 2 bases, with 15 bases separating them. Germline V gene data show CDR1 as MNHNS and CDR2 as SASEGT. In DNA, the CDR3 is TGTGCCACCCGCGCGGGATGGCCCTACGAGCAGTACTTC. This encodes CATRAGWPYEQYF.

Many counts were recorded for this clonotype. CDR3 nucleotide sequence: TGTGCCAGCACCCGGACTAACCTTCGTGAGCAGTACTTC. This encodes CASTRTNLREQYF. The genes are TRBV7-9 and TRBJ2-7, with D possibly TRBD2 on 6 matching bases. The V gene's germline CDR1 is SEHNR and CDR2 FQNEAQ (reference sequence). CDR3 length: 13 residues. V gave up 7 bases and J gave up 7 bases, with 17 bases separating them.